The subject of this entry is one T cell receptor (beta chain). What it binds is unknown. The data originate from a study of shared clonotypes between healthy human individuals. Study-level information: A donor's plate count was three for CD4 naive and three for CD4 memory; CD8 naive had two and CD8 memory one.

General observations from the study: Naive CD4 clonotype sharing across a handful of donors was about 5.3%.

It was into CD45RA+ naive and CD45RA-negative memory subsets that the CD4+ cells were split. The assay used deep level. The table came from immunoSEQ multiplex PCR; TCRdb's copy has only in-frame clones and leaves some out. The data show about 2.3 million clones, with under 95% seen just once and 0.3% to 0.4% held by the top ten. Trimming stripped 0 bases from V and 4 bases from J, with 10 bases between. The germline V gene has CDR1 SGDLS and CDR2 YYNGEE. The CDR3 is made up of 14 amino acids. Sequenced material: naive CD4+ T cells from PBMCs. Subset given: CD45RA+ positively selected. The receptor comes from a man between 18 and 29 years old in good health. Some clones in this sample may be carry-over from other donors' samples. The chain carries TRBV9 and TRBJ2-5; no definite D call. The CDR3, as DNA: TGTGCCAGCAGCGTAGACACGAAAGGAGAGACCCAGTACTTC. This translates into CASSVDTKGETQYF.